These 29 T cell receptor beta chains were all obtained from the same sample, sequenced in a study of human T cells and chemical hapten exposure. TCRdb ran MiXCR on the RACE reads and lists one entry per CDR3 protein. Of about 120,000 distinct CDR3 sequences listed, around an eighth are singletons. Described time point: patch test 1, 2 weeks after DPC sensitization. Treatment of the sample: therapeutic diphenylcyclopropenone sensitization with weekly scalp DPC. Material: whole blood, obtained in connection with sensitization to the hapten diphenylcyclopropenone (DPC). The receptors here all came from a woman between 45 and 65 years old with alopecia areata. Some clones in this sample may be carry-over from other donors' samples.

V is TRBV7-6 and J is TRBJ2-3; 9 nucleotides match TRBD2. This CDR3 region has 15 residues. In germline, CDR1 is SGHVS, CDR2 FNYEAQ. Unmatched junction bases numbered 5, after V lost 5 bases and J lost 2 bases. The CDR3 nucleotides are TGTGCCAGCAGCCCTATAGCGGGAGACACAGATACGCAGTATTTT. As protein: CASSPIAGDTDTQYF.

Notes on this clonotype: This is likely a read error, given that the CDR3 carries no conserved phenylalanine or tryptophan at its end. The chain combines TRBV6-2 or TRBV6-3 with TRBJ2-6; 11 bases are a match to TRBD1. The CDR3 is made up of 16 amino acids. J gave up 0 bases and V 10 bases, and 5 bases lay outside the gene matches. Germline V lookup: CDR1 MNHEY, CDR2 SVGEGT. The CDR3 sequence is CATWTGGVSGANVLTL. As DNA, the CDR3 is TGTGCCACCTGGACAGGGGGCGTCTCTGGGGCCAACGTCCTGACTCTC.

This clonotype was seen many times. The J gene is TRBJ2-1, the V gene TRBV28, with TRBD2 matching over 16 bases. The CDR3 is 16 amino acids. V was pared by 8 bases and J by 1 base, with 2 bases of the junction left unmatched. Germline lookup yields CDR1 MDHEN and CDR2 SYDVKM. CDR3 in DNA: TGTGCCAGCGGGACTAGCGGGGGGGTGTCCTACAATGAGCAGTTCTTC. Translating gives CASGTSGGVSYNEQFF.

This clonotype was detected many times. The CDR3 sequence is CSVGEGVNTEAFF. The DNA of the CDR3 is TGCAGCGTTGGTGAAGGCGTAAACACTGAAGCTTTCTTT. V is TRBV29-1 and J is TRBJ1-1; D gene uncertain. V was clipped by 4 bases and J by 2 bases, with 11 bases between them. CDR1 and CDR2 from the germline V gene are SQVTM and ANQGSEA. CDR3 length: 13 residues.

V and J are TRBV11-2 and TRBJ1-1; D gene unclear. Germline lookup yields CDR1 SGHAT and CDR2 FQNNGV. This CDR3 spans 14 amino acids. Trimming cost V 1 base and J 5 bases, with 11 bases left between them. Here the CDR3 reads CASSLVEADTEAFF. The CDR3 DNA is TGTGCCAGCAGCTTAGTCGAGGCAGATACTGAAGCTTTCTTT. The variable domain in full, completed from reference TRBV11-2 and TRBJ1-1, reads EAGVAQSPRYKIIEKRQSVAFWCNPISGHATLYWYQQILGQGPKLLIQFQNNGVVDDSQLPKDRFSAERLKGVDSTLKIQPAKLEDSAVYLCASSLVEADTEAFFGQGTRLTVV.

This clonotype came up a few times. CDR3 region: CSAQRLAGVPNTDTQYF. CDR3 DNA: TGCAGTGCTCAAAGACTAGCGGGGGTCCCTAACACAGATACGCAGTATTTT. The chain recombines TRBV20-1 with TRBJ2-3; 12 nucleotides align to TRBD2. Germline V gene sequence: CDR1 DFQATT, CDR2 SNEGSKA (reference sequence). Trimming cost V 5 bases and J 2 bases; bases outside gene matches: 11. The CDR3 sequence is 17 residues long.

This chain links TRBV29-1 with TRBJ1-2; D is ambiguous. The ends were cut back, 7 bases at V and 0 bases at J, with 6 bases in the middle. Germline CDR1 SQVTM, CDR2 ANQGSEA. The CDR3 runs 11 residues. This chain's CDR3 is CSATANYGYTF. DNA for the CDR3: TGCAGCGCCACAGCTAACTATGGCTACACCTTC.

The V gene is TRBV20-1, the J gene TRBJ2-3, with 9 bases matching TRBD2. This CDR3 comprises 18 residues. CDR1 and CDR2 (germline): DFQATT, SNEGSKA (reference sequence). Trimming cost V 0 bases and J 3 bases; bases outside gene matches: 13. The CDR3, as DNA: TGCAGTGCTAGAGATCCGGATAGCGGGAGTTTGTGGACAGATACGCAGTATTTT. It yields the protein CSARDPDSGSLWTDTQYF.

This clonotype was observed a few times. This chain's CDR3 is CASSPGAAWNQETQYF. Written as DNA, the CDR3 is TGTGCCAGCAGCCCCGGGGCGGCCTGGAACCAAGAGACCCAGTACTTC. The chain recombines TRBV4-2 with TRBJ2-5; either TRBD1 or TRBD2 may supply D (5 bases each). The V and J ends lost 4 bases and 0 bases respectively, with 15 bases between them. Germline V gives CDR1 LGHNA, CDR2 YNFKEQ. The CDR3 has 16 amino acids.

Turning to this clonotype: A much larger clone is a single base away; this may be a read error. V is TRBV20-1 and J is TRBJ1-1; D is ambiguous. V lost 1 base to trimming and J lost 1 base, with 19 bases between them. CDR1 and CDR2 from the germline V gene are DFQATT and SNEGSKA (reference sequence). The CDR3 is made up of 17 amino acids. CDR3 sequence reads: CSARVSGLRTENTEAFF. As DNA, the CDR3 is TGCAGTGCTAGAGTAAGTGGGTTGAGGACGGAGAACACTGAAGCTTTCTTT.

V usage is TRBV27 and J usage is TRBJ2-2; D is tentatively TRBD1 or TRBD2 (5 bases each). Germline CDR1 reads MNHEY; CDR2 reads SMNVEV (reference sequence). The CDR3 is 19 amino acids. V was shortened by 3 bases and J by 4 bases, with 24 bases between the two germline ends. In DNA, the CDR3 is TGTGCCAGCAGTTTTCCCCCCGGACGGGGTACCCAGGGCACCGGGGAGCTGTTTTTT. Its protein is CASSFPPGRGTQGTGELFF.

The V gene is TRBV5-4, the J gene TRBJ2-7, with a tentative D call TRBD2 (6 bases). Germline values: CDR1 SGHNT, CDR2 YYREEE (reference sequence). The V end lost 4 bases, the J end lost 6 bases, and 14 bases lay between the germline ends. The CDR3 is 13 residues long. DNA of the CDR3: TGTGCCAGCAGCGCGACTAGTTTCCGCGAGCAGTACTTC. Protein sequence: CASSATSFREQYF.

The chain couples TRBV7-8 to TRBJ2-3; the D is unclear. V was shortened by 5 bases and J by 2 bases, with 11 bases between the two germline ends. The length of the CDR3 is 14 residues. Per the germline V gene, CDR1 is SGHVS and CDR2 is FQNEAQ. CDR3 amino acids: CASSTTGSTDTQYF. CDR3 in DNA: TGTGCCAGCAGCACCACCGGGTCCACAGATACGCAGTATTTT.

The DNA for the CDR3 is TGCGCCAGCAGCTACGGACAGGGAAGTGGATACGACTATGGCTACACCTTC. Protein sequence: CASSYGQGSGYDYGYTF. The chain recombines TRBV5-1 with TRBJ1-2, with 8 bases fitting TRBD1. The germline gives CDR1 SGHRS, CDR2 YFSETQ. The length of the CDR3 is 17 residues. The ends lost 3 bases at V and 3 bases at J; junction bases unmatched: 13.

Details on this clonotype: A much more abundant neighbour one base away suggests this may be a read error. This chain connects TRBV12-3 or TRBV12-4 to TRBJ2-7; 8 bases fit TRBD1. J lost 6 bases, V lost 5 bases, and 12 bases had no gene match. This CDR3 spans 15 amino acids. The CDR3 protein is CASSEFGQGHCEQYF. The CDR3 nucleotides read TGTGCCAGCAGTGAATTCGGACAGGGCCACTGCGAGCAGTACTTC.

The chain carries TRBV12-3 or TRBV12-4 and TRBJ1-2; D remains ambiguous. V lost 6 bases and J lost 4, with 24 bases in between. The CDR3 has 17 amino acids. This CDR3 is CASSRTPLRTPLYGYTF. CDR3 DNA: TGTGCCAGCAGCCGAACCCCCTTGCGGACGCCCCTCTATGGCTACACCTTC.

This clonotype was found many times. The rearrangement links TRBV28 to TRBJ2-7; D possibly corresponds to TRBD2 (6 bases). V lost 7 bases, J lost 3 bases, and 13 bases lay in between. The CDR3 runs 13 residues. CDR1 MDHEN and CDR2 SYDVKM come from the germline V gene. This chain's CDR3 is CASNPGDVYEQYF. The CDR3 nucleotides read TGTGCCAGCAACCCGGGAGACGTCTACGAGCAGTACTTC.

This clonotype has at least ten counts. CDR3 nucleotides: TGTGCCAGCAGCCGATGGGGTCAGCCCCAGCATTTT. Translating it yields CASSRWGQPQHF. V is TRBV27 and J is TRBJ1-5, with D hard to call. V lost 6 bases and J lost 6, with 9 bases in between. This CDR3 is built from 12 residues. CDR1 and CDR2 (germline): MNHEY, SMNVEV (reference sequence).

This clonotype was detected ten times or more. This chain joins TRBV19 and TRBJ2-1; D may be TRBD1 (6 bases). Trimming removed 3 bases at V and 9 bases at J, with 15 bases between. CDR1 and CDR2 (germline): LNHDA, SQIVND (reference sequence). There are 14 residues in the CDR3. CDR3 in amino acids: CASSIWGQRGEQFF. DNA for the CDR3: TGTGCCAGTAGTATTTGGGGGCAAAGGGGTGAGCAGTTCTTC.

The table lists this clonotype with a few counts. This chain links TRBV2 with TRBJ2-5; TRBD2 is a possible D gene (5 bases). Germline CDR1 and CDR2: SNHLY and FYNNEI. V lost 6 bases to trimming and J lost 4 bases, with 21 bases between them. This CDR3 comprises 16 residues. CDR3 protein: CASRPSGVYAVETQYF. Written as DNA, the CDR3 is TGTGCCAGCAGGCCCTCCGGGGTATATGCGGTAGAGACCCAGTACTTC.

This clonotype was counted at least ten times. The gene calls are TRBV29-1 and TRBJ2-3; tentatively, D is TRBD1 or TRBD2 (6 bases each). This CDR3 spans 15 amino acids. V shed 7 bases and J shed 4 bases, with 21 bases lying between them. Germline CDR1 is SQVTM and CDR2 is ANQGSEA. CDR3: CSERQQQGGADTQYF. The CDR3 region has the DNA TGCAGCGAAAGACAGCAACAGGGCGGGGCAGATACGCAGTATTTT.

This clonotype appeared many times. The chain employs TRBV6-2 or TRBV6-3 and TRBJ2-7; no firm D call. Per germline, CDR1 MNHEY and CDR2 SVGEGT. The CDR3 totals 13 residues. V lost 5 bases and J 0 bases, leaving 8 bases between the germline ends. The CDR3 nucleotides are TGTGCCAGCAGTGCACGAAGCTCCTACGAGCAGTACTTC. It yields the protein CASSARSSYEQYF.

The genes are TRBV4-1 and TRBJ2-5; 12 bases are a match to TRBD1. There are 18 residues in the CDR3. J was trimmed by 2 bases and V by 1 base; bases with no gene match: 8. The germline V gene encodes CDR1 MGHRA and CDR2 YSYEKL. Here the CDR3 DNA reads TGCGCCAGCAGCCAAGCCCCCGGGACAGGGGGCGAACAAGAGACCCAGTACTTC. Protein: CASSQAPGTGGEQETQYF.

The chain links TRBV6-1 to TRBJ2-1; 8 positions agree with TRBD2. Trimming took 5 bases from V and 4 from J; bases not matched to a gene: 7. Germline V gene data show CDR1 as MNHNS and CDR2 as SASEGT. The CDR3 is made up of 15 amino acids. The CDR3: CASSLRSGGYNEQFF. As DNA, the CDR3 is TGTGCCAGCAGTCTTAGGAGCGGGGGTTACAATGAGCAGTTCTTC.

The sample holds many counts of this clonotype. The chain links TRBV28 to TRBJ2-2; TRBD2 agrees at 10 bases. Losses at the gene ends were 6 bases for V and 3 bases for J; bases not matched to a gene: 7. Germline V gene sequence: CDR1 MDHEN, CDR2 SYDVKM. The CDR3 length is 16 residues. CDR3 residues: CASRSLAGVYTGELFF. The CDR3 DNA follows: TGTGCCAGCAGGTCTCTAGCGGGAGTATACACCGGGGAGCTGTTTTTT.

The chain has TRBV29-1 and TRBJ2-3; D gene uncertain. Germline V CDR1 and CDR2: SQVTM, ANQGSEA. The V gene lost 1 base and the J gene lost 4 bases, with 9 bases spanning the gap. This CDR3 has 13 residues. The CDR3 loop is CSVEGSEADTQYF. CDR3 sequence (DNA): TGCAGCGTTGAAGGAAGTGAAGCAGATACGCAGTATTTT.

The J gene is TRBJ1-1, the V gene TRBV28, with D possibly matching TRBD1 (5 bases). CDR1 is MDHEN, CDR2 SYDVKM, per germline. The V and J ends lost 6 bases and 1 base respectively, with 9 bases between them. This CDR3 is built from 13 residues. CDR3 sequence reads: CASRTDPNTEAFF. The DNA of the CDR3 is TGTGCCAGCAGGACAGACCCGAACACTGAAGCTTTCTTT.

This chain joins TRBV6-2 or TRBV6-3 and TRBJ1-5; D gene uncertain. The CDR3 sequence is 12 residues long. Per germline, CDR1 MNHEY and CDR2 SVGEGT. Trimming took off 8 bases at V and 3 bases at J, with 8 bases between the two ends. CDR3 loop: CASRHLNQPQHF. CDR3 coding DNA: TGTGCCAGCCGCCACCTCAATCAGCCCCAGCATTTT.

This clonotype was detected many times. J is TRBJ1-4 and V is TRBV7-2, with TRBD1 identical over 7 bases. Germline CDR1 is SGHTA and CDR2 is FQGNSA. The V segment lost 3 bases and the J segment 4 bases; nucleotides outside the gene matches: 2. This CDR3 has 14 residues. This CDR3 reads CASSFDRVNEKLFF. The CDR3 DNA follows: TGTGCCAGCAGCTTCGACAGGGTTAATGAAAAACTGTTTTTT.